The entry below describes one TCR beta chain. The entry originates in a study of blood T cell repertoires in COVID-19. Study details: Material from acute and convalescent COVID-19 was sourced from the United States, Italy and Spain. Nucleic acid was either cDNA or gDNA, and it came from T cells, B-cell-depleted T cells, or PBMCs.

CDR1 is KGHSH, CDR2 LQKENI, per germline. The CDR3 consists of 16 residues. The V gene lost 3 bases and the J gene lost 3 bases, with 16 bases spanning the gap. As originally analysed: Reference gene primers were amplified, and this amplification served to estimate nucleated cell counts. Assay: immunoSEQ multiplex PCR; the TCRdb copy retains only in-frame clones and omits some. Clone size and the V and J calls come from that table; the DNA yielded D and trimming. The table lists about 29,000 clones, approximately 90% of them singletons. Material: peripheral blood. This clonotype originated in a human donor in a cohort sampled during active COVID-19. J is TRBJ2-3 and V is TRBV18; D possibly corresponds to TRBD2 (6 bases). CDR3 in amino acids: CASSPRGGVATDTQYF. The CDR3 coding sequence is TGTGCCAGCTCACCTAGAGGAGGGGTAGCGACAGATACGCAGTATTTT.